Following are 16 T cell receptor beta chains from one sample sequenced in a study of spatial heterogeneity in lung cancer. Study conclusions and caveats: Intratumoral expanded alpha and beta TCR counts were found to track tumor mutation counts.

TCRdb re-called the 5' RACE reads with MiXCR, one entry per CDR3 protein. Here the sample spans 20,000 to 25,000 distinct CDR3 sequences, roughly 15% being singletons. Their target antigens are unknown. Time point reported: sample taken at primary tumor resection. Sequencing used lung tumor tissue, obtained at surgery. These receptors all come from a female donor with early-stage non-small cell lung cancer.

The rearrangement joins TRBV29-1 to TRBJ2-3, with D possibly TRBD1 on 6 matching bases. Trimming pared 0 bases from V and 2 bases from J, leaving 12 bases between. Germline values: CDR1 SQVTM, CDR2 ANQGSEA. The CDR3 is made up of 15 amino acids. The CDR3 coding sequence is TGCAGCGTTGAAGATCTGGGACAAAACACAGATACGCAGTATTTT. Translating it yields CSVEDLGQNTDTQYF.

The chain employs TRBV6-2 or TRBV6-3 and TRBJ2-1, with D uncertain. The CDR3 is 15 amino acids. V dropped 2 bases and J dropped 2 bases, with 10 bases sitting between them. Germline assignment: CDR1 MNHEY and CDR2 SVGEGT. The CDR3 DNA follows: TGTGCCAGCAGTTACCGGAGTCTCCCCTACAATGAGCAGTTCTTC. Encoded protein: CASSYRSLPYNEQFF.

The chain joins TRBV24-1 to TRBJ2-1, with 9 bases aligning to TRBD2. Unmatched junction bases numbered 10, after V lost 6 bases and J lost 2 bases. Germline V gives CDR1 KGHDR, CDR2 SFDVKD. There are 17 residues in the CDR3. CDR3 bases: TGTGCCACCAGTCCTTCCGGGACTAGCCTCCCCTACAATGAGCAGTTCTTC. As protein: CATSPSGTSLPYNEQFF.

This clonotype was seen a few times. The CDR3 sequence: CASSLRDGGYEQYF. The CDR3 region has the DNA TGTGCCAGCAGCCTCCGGGACGGGGGGTACGAGCAGTACTTC. The chain joins TRBV7-8 to TRBJ2-7; 7 bases line up with TRBD2. The germline CDR1 and CDR2 sequences are SGHVS and FQNEAQ. With V trimmed by 5 bases and J by 4 bases, 8 bases remained unmatched. CDR3 length: 14 amino acids.

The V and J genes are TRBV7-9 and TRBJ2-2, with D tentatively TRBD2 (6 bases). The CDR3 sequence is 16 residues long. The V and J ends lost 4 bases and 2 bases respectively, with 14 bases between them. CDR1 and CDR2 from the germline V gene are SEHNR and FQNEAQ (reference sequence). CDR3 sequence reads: CASSSAGTRNTGELFF. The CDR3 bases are TGTGCCAGCAGCTCGGCCGGGACTCGAAACACCGGGGAGCTGTTTTTT.

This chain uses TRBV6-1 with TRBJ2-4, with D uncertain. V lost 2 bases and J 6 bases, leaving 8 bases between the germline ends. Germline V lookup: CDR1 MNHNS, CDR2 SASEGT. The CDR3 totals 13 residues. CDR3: CASSERSVNIQYF. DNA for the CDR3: TGTGCCAGCAGTGAACGGTCAGTAAACATTCAGTACTTC.

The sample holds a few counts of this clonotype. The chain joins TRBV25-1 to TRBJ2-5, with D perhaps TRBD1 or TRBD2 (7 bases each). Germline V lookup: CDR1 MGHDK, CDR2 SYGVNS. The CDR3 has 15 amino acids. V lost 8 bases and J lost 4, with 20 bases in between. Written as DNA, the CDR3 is TGTGCCAGCTCTCTTCTAGCGGCAGGGGGAGAGACCCAGTACTTC. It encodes CASSLLAAGGETQYF.

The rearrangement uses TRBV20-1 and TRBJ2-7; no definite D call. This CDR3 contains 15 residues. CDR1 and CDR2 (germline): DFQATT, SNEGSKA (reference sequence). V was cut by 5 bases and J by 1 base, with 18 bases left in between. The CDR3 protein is CSAGFPSPSSYEQYF. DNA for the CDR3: TGCAGTGCTGGGTTTCCGTCCCCGAGTTCCTACGAGCAGTACTTC.

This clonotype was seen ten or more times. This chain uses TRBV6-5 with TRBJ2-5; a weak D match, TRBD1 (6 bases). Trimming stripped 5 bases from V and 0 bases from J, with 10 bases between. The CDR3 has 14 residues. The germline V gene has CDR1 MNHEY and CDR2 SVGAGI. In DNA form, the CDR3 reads TGTGCCAGCAGTCGAACAGGGAACCAAGAGACCCAGTACTTC. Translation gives CASSRTGNQETQYF.

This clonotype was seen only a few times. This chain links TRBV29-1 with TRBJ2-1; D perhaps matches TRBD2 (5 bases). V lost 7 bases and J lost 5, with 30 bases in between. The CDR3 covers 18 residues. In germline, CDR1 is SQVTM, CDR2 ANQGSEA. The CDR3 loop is CSAPKTSKDSKRDNEQFF. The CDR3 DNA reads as TGCAGCGCCCCAAAAACCTCGAAGGACTCAAAAAGGGACAATGAGCAGTTCTTC.

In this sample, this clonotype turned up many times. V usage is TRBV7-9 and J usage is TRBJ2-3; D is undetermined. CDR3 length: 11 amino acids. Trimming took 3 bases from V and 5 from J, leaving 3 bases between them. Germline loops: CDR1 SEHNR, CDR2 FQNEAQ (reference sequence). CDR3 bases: TGTGCCAGCAGCTTGGTAGATACGCAGTATTTT. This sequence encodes CASSLVDTQYF.

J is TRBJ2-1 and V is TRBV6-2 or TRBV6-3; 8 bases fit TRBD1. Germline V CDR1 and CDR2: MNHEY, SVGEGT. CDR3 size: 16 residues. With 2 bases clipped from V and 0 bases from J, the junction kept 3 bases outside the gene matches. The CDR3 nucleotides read TGTGCCAGCAGTTACGGGACAGGTACCTCCTACAATGAGCAGTTCTTC. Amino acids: CASSYGTGTSYNEQFF.

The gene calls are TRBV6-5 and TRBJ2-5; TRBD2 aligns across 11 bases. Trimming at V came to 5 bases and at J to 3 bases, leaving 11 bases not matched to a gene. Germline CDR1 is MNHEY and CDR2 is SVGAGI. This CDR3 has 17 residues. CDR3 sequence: CASSPLTSGVDEETQYF. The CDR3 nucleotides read TGTGCCAGCAGTCCCCTGACTAGCGGGGTGGACGAAGAGACCCAGTACTTC.

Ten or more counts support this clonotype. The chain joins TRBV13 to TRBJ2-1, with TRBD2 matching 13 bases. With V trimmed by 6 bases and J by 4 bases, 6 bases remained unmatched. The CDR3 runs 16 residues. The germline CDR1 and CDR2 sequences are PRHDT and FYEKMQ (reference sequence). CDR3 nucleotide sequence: TGTGCCAGCAGGGGTACTAGCGGGAGGGATTACAATGAGCAGTTCTTC. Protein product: CASRGTSGRDYNEQFF.

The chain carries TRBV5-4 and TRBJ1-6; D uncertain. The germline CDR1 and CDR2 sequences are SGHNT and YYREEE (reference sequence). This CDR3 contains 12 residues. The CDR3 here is CERRLVKEKLHF. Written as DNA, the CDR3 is TGTGAAAGAAGATTGGTTAAGGAAAAACTCCACTTT.

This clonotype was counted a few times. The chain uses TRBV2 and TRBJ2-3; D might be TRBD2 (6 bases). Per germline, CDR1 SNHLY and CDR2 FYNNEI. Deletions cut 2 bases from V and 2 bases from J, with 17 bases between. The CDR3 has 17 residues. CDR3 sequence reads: CASSEWWSSVDTDTQYF. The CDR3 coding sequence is TGTGCCAGCAGTGAATGGTGGTCTAGCGTAGACACAGATACGCAGTATTTT.